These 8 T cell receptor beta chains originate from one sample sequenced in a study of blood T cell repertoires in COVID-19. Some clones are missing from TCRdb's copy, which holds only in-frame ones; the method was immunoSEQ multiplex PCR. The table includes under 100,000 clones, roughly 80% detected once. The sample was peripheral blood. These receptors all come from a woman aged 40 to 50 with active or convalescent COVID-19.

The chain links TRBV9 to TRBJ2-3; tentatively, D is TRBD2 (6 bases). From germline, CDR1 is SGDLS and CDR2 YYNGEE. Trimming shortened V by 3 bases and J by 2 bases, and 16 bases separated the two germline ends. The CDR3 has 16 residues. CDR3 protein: CASSAGLAWTTDTQYF. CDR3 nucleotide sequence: TGTGCCAGCAGCGCGGGTCTAGCGTGGACCACAGATACGCAGTATTTT.

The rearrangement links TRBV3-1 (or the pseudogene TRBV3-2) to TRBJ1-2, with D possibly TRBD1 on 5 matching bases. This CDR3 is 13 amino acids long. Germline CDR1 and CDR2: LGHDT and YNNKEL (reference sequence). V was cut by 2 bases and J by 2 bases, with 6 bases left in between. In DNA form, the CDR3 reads TGTGCCAGCAGCCAAACAGGAAACTATGGCTACACCTTC. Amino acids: CASSQTGNYGYTF.

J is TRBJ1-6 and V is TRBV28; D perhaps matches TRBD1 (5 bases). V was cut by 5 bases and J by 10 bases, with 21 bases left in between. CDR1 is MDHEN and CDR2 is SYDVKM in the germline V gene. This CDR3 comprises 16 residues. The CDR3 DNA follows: TGTGCCAGCAGTCCCTTAGGCGAGGGCGGGGGATCACCCCTCCACTTT. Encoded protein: CASSPLGEGGGSPLHF. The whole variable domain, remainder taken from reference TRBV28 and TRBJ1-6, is DVKVTQSSRYLVKRTGEKVFLECVQDMDHENMFWYRQDPGLGLRLIYFSYDVKMKEKGDIPEGYSVSREKKERFSLILESASTNQTSMYLCASSPLGEGGGSPLHFGNGTRLTVT.

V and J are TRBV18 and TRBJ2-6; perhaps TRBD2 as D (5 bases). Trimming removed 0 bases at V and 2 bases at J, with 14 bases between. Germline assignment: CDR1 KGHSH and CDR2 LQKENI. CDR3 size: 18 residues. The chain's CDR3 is CASSPPGVIGTGANVLTF. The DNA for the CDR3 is TGTGCCAGCTCACCACCGGGAGTGATAGGAACTGGGGCCAACGTCCTGACTTTC.

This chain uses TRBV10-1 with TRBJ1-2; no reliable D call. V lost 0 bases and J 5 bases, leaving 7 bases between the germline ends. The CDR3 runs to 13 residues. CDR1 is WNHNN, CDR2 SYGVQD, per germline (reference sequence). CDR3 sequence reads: CASSESNRYGYTF. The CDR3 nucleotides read TGCGCCAGCAGTGAGTCGAACAGATATGGCTACACCTTC.

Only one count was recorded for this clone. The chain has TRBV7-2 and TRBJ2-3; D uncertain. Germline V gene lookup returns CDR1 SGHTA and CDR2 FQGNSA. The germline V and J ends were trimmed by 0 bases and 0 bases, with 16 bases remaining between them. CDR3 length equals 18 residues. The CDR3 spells CASSLAGTLGRSTDTQYF. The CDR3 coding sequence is TGTGCCAGCAGCTTAGCGGGCACGTTGGGCAGGAGCACAGATACGCAGTATTTT.

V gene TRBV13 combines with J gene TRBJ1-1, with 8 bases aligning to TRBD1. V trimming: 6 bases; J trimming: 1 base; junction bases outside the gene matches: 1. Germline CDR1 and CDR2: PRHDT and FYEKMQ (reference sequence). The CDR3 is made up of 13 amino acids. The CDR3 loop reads CASRGTGNTEAFF. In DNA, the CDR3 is TGTGCCAGCAGAGGGACAGGGAACACTGAAGCTTTCTTT.

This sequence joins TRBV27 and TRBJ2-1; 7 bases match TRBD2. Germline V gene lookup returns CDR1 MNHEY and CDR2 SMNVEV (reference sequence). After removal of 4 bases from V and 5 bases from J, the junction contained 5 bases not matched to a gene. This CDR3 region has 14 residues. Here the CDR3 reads CASSSGGFNNEQFF. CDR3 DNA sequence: TGTGCCAGCAGTTCCGGGGGGTTTAACAATGAGCAGTTCTTC.